This is a list of T cell receptor beta chains from one sample in a study of T cells after yellow fever vaccination. In TCRdb, the 5' RACE reads were re-called with MiXCR into one record per CDR3 protein. Of some 110,000 distinct CDR3 sequences detected, 7% to 8.5% appear once; the ten largest clones hold about 25%. The sequenced sample was CD8+ T cells sorted from PBMCs, obtained 45 days after the yellow fever booster vaccination. These receptors were collected from a man in his thirties or forties who received the YFV17D yellow fever vaccine. Both conserved end residues are part of each CDR3. The order of the fields is D gene, CDR3 length, clone size, V gene, J gene, CDR3 protein, CDR3 DNA. D genes are given only for firm matches. Some rows mark clone size as missing; the rest say once, few, many or name a class of expanded clone.

d_call: TRBD2; cdr3_length: 14; clone_size: many; v_call: TRBV4-2; j_call: TRBJ2-7; cdr3_aa: CASSQVSGSNEQYF; cdr3_nt: TGTGCCAGCAGCCAGGTTAGCGGGAGTAATGAGCAGTACTTC
d_call: TRBD1; cdr3_length: 13; clone_size: few; v_call: TRBV20-1; j_call: TRBJ2-7; cdr3_aa: CSARRQGAYEQYF; cdr3_nt: TGCAGTGCTAGAAGACAGGGGGCCTACGAGCAGTACTTC
d_call: NA; cdr3_length: 16; clone_size: many; v_call: TRBV7-2; j_call: TRBJ2-3; cdr3_aa: CASSFPLAGPTDTQYF; cdr3_nt: TGTGCCAGCAGCTTCCCCTTGGCGGGACCCACAGATACGCAGTATTTT
d_call: NA; cdr3_length: 14; clone_size: few; v_call: TRBV10-2; j_call: TRBJ2-5; cdr3_aa: CASMGTDGGETQYF; cdr3_nt: TGCGCCAGCATGGGGACGGACGGGGGAGAGACCCAGTACTTC
d_call: NA; cdr3_length: 14; clone_size: many; v_call: TRBV12-3/TRBV12-4; j_call: TRBJ2-1; cdr3_aa: CASSYGGPRDEQFF; cdr3_nt: TGTGCCAGCAGTTACGGGGGCCCCCGCGATGAGCAGTTCTTC
d_call: NA; cdr3_length: 13; clone_size: few; v_call: TRBV6-5; j_call: TRBJ2-7; cdr3_aa: CASSYFGNYEQYF; cdr3_nt: TGTGCCAGCAGTTACTTCGGCAACTACGAGCAGTACTTC
d_call: NA; cdr3_length: 13; clone_size: many; v_call: TRBV20-1; j_call: TRBJ2-2; cdr3_aa: CSATGHSTGELFF; cdr3_nt: TGCAGTGCTACGGGACACAGCACCGGGGAGCTGTTTTTT
d_call: TRBD1; cdr3_length: 14; clone_size: many; v_call: TRBV27; j_call: TRBJ1-1; cdr3_aa: CASSFIQGSTEAFF; cdr3_nt: TGTGCCAGCAGTTTCATACAGGGGAGCACTGAAGCTTTCTTT
d_call: TRBD1; cdr3_length: 14; clone_size: many; v_call: TRBV29-1; j_call: TRBJ2-2; cdr3_aa: CSVYGTGNTGELFF; cdr3_nt: TGCAGCGTTTATGGGACAGGGAACACCGGGGAGCTGTTTTTT
d_call: NA; cdr3_length: 14; clone_size: NA; v_call: TRBV5-1; j_call: TRBJ2-7; cdr3_aa: CASSWGSQSYEQYF; cdr3_nt: TGCGCCAGCAGCTGGGGGAGTCAGTCCTACGAGCAGTACTTC
d_call: NA; cdr3_length: 14; clone_size: many; v_call: TRBV9; j_call: TRBJ2-7; cdr3_aa: CASSVGTQSYEQYF; cdr3_nt: TGTGCCAGCAGCGTCGGGACCCAATCCTACGAGCAGTACTTC
d_call: NA; cdr3_length: 17; clone_size: many; v_call: TRBV27; j_call: TRBJ2-5; cdr3_aa: CASSPRLAEYIQETQYF; cdr3_nt: TGTGCCAGCAGTCCCCGTTTAGCGGAATACATCCAAGAGACCCAGTACTTC
d_call: NA; cdr3_length: 12; clone_size: many; v_call: TRBV6-5; j_call: TRBJ2-2; cdr3_aa: CASSTQTGELFF; cdr3_nt: TGTGCCAGCAGTACCCAGACCGGGGAGCTGTTTTTT
d_call: NA; cdr3_length: 15; clone_size: many; v_call: TRBV14; j_call: TRBJ2-7; cdr3_aa: CASSQDGGFSHEQYF; cdr3_nt: TGTGCCAGCAGCCAAGATGGGGGATTCTCCCACGAGCAGTACTTC
d_call: TRBD1; cdr3_length: 18; clone_size: many; v_call: TRBV20-1; j_call: TRBJ1-4; cdr3_aa: CSALLTGTHPFGSEKLFF; cdr3_nt: TGCAGTGCTCTACTGACAGGGACGCATCCCTTCGGGAGTGAAAAACTGTTTTTT
d_call: NA; cdr3_length: 12; clone_size: few; v_call: TRBV19; j_call: TRBJ1-1; cdr3_aa: CATSPTDTEAFF; cdr3_nt: TGTGCCACCTCGCCCACGGACACTGAAGCTTTCTTT
d_call: NA; cdr3_length: 14; clone_size: NA; v_call: TRBV7-9; j_call: TRBJ2-5; cdr3_aa: CASSLVASSETQYF; cdr3_nt: TGTGCCAGCAGCTTAGTTGCCAGCTCAGAGACCCAGTACTTC
d_call: NA; cdr3_length: 16; clone_size: many; v_call: TRBV5-6; j_call: TRBJ2-3; cdr3_aa: CASSFQRLVAKDTQYF; cdr3_nt: TGTGCCAGCAGCTTCCAGCGCCTAGTCGCTAAAGATACGCAGTATTTT
d_call: NA; cdr3_length: 13; clone_size: many; v_call: TRBV6-6; j_call: TRBJ1-5; cdr3_aa: CASTLYSNQPQHF; cdr3_nt: TGTGCCAGCACCCTATATAGCAATCAGCCCCAGCATTTT
d_call: NA; cdr3_length: 13; clone_size: NA; v_call: TRBV19; j_call: TRBJ2-7; cdr3_aa: CASSPSYTYEQYF; cdr3_nt: TGTGCCAGTTCCCCTTCGTATACCTACGAGCAGTACTTC
d_call: NA; cdr3_length: 17; clone_size: many; v_call: TRBV7-9; j_call: TRBJ2-3; cdr3_aa: CASSGLWGPLKTDTQYF; cdr3_nt: TGTGCCAGCAGCGGCCTCTGGGGGCCGCTAAAGACAGATACGCAGTATTTT
d_call: TRBD1; cdr3_length: 15; clone_size: few; v_call: TRBV7-8; j_call: TRBJ2-1; cdr3_aa: CASRGTGATYNEQFF; cdr3_nt: TGTGCCAGCAGGGGGACAGGGGCCACCTACAATGAGCAGTTCTTC
d_call: NA; cdr3_length: 14; clone_size: many; v_call: TRBV11-2; j_call: TRBJ2-1; cdr3_aa: CASSLGVSYNEQFF; cdr3_nt: TGTGCCAGCAGCTTAGGGGTTTCCTACAATGAGCAGTTCTTC